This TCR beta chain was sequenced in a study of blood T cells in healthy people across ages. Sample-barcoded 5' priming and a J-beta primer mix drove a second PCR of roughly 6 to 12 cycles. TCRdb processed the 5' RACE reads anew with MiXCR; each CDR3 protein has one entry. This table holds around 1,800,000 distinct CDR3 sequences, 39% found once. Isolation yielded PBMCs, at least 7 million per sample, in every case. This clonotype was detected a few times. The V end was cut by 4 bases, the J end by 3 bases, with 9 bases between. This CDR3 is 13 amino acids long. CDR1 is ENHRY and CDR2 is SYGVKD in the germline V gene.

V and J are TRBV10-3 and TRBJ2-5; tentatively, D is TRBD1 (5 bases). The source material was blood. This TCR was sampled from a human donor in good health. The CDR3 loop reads CAISGLGEETQYF. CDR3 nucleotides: TGTGCCATCAGTGGGCTAGGGGAAGAGACCCAGTACTTC.